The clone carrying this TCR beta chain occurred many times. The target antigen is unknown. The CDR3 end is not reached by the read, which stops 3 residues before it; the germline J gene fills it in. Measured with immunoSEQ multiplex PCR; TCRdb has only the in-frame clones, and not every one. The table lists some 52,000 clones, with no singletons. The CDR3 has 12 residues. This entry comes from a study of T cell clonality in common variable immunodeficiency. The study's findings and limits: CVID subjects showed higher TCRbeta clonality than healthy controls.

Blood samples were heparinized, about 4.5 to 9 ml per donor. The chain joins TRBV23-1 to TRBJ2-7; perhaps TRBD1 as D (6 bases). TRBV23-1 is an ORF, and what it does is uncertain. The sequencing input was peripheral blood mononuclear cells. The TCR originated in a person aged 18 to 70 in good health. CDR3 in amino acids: CGPGHSSYEQYF. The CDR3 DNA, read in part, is TGCGGGCCGGGACATAGCTCCTACGAG.